This note documents a single TCR beta chain sequence. The sample holds many counts of this clonotype. The clone's antigen remains unknown. The sample holds no much larger clone one base away, and base qualities are not on file. This entry comes from a study of T cells in Graves' hyperthyroidism and ophthalmopathy (dated by TCRdb to about 2019). Broadly, across the study: Peripheral blood samples were taken at initial diagnosis, before any treatment was given. The paper describes TCR Vbeta CDR3 sequencing of 140 or so peripheral blood samples, made up of some 40 ophthalmopathy patients, 70 to 75 hyperthyroidism patients and about 17 progressor patients. Prospective prediction of ophthalmopathy was tested in an independent validation cohort consisting of fewer than 20 hyperthyroidism patients and approximately 16 patients who later progressed to ophthalmopathy. Once sampling was done, hyperthyroidism patients were given methimazole at a starting dose of 30 mg daily, whereas ophthalmopathy patients were given high-dose intravenous methylprednisolone. A discovery cohort of about 100 patients, about 40 with Graves' ophthalmopathy and 55 to 60 with stable Graves' hyperthyroidism, was used to find distinguishing TCR V-J signatures. In addition, the study compared T-cell repertoires in thyroid tissue and in blood from about 6 Graves' hyperthyroidism patients. The roughly 99 discovery patients were divided at random into training and test sets in a 7:3 ratio. The paper's findings and limits, for the study overall: No statistical method was used to set the sample size in advance, and investigators knew the group allocation. Most expanded thyroid clonotypes (frequency above 0.001) were also found in blood, which suggests that blood repertoires may mirror thyroid immune responses. In cross-validation, a model built on a 13 V-J signature told ophthalmopathy apart from stable hyperthyroidism with approximately 91% sensitivity and approximately 81% specificity, and in testing the same model reached 80%/75%. In validation, progression to ophthalmopathy was predicted by the model with almost 71% sensitivity and under 85% specificity, a median of around 6.5 months before onset.

The TCR beta CDR3 regions were amplified from the RNA transcripts. A first-round RT-PCR of the TCR CDR3 used the HTBI primer set with the Qiagen OneStep RT-PCR kit. Libraries were constructed in a second round of multiplex PCR, after which size selection and purification were performed. The libraries were sequenced on an Illumina HiSeq2000 using paired-end 100 bp reads. Per the original workflow: Raw data were processed with SOAPnuke, discarding reads with adapters, uncalled bases, mean Phred below 15, or no exact constant-primer or identifier match. COPE v1.2.5 was used to merge the high-quality paired reads, and each unique nucleotide sequence was defined as a clonotype. Clonotypes were aligned to IMGT TRBV, TRBD and TRBJ reference segments using MiTCR v1.1. Analysis was restricted to V-J combinations with a frequency above 0.0001, which covered 98% to 99.2% of repertoires. The TCS score was defined as F50 (clonal expansion) divided by E x V (chaos), with BLOSUM62-based TCRdist calculated between CDR3 peptides within each V-J. Welch's t-statistics and random forest reduced 500 to 550 V-J features to 13, which were used in a naive Bayes classifier (R e1071). The public reads were reprocessed in TCRdb via fastp at Q25 and MiXCR, keeping in-frame beta chains. Each entry merges the rows of one CDR3 protein and shows their most common DNA and genes. None of the V and J calls come from the authors' own analysis; TCRdb made them. Across this sample there are under 650,000 distinct CDR3 sequences, with roughly 16% seen only once. The ten largest clonotypes hold 3.8% of the sample.

A patient counted as having stable Graves' hyperthyroidism if no progression to ophthalmopathy occurred over 18 months of follow-up. Hyperthyroidism patients were newly diagnosed, with disease duration under 2 months, and aged 18 to 65 years. Any patient with an uncontrolled infection, another autoimmune disease, pregnancy or lactation was excluded. Diagnoses were established on the basis of clinical symptoms, serum thyroxine and TRAb, thyroid ultrasound, and orbital computed tomography. PBMCs were isolated from approximately 10 ml of fresh peripheral blood by Ficoll-Paque density gradient centrifugation. Total RNA was extracted using Trizol reagent, and RNA quality was assessed on an Agilent 2100 Bioanalyzer. The sequence derives from a young woman with Graves' hyperthyroidism. Sequenced material: blood.

The CDR3 reads as follows: CASSFPGGSYEQYF. Here is the DNA: TGTGCCAGCAGCTTCCCTGGGGGCTCCTACGAGCAGTACTTC. The rearranged segments are TRBV7-9 and TRBJ2-7; the D segment may tentatively be TRBD1 or TRBD2, each giving 5 matched bases. V gives up 3 bases and J gives up 0 bases, and the segment between their germline ends measures 9 bases. The CDR3 runs 14 amino acids, cysteine and phenylalanine included. Here the CDR3 DNA is all that survives: 42 bases in frame from base 1. The germline V gene (reference sequence) specifies SEHNR as CDR1 and FQNEAQ as CDR2.